These T cell receptor beta chains were read from a single sample in a study of blood T cell repertoires in COVID-19. Assay used: immunoSEQ multiplex PCR; TCRdb lists only in-frame clones, some missing. This sample has approximately 250,000 clones; roughly 85% occur once, and the top ten carry 8.5% to 9.5%. The specimen was PBMCs or T cells enriched from blood (not recorded which). These TCRs come from a woman between 50 and 59 years old with acute COVID-19. Both conserved end residues are part of each CDR3. A D gene is named only where the DNA matches it firmly. Some rows mark clone size as missing; the rest say once, few, many or name a class of expanded clone.

j_call v_call d_call clone_size cdr3_aa cdr3_nt
TRBJ2-1 TRBV5-1 NA NA CASSLNLDNEQFF TGCGCCAGCAGCTTAAACCTAGACAATGAGCAGTTCTTC
TRBJ1-4 TRBV4-3 NA NA CASSQIATNEKLFF TGCGCCAGCAGCCAAATCGCAACTAATGAAAAACTGTTTTTT
TRBJ2-1 TRBV9 TRBD2 once CASSAGGAGLDEQFF TGTGCCAGCAGCGCCGGGGGGGCGGGTCTGGATGAGCAGTTCTTC
TRBJ1-1 TRBV6-1 NA NA CASSEATGLNTEAFF TGTGCCAGCAGTGAAGCAACAGGGCTGAACACTGAAGCTTTCTTT
TRBJ2-3 TRBV5-6 NA few CASNVGGGSTDTQYF TGTGCCAGCAATGTTGGGGGCGGGAGCACAGATACGCAGTATTTT
TRBJ1-1 TRBV18 TRBD1 NA CASSPPRGQGTEAFF TGTGCCAGCTCACCGCCAAGGGGGCAAGGCACTGAAGCTTTCTTT
TRBJ1-3 TRBV6-6 NA NA CASTSSGNTIYF TGTGCCAGCACCTCCTCTGGAAACACCATATATTTT
TRBJ1-4 TRBV7-9 NA NA CASSSGGIGNEKLFF TGTGCCAGCAGCTCCGGGGGAATCGGAAATGAAAAACTGTTTTTT
TRBJ1-2 TRBV7-8 TRBD1 NA CASSLTGTGAHLDYGYTF TGTGCCAGCAGTCTGACCGGGACAGGGGCCCACCTTGACTATGGCTACACCTTC
TRBJ2-2 TRBV6-2/TRBV6-3 NA NA CASSYGPPLGELFF TGTGCCAGCAGTTACGGGCCACCGTTAGGGGAGCTGTTTTTT
TRBJ1-1 TRBV2 NA NA CATLPTGSAEAFF TGTGCCACCCTACCCACAGGGAGCGCTGAAGCTTTCTTT
TRBJ1-2 TRBV6-5 TRBD1 once CASSRRDREGYTF TGTGCCAGCAGTAGGCGGGACAGGGAAGGCTACACCTTC
TRBJ2-7 TRBV12-3/TRBV12-4 NA NA CASRIQGVYEQYF TGTGCCAGCAGAATACAGGGAGTCTACGAGCAGTACTTC
TRBJ1-1 TRBV5-6 TRBD1 few CASSLNQGAQVNTEAFF TGTGCCAGCAGCCTAAACCAGGGGGCGCAGGTGAACACTGAAGCTTTCTTT
TRBJ2-7 TRBV7-8 TRBD2 NA CASSLARSSGDAGTYEQYF TGTGCCAGCAGCTTAGCGCGGTCTAGCGGGGATGCGGGAACCTACGAGCAGTACTTC
TRBJ2-1 TRBV18 TRBD2 NA CASSPGTSNEQFF TGTGCCAGCTCACCCGGGACTAGTAATGAGCAGTTCTTC
TRBJ1-2 TRBV30 NA NA CAWSHSGYTF TGTGCCTGGAGCCATAGTGGCTACACCTTC
TRBJ2-7 TRBV18 NA few CASSLSQDTSYEQYF TGTGCCAGCTCACTTTCTCAGGACACGTCCTACGAGCAGTACTTC